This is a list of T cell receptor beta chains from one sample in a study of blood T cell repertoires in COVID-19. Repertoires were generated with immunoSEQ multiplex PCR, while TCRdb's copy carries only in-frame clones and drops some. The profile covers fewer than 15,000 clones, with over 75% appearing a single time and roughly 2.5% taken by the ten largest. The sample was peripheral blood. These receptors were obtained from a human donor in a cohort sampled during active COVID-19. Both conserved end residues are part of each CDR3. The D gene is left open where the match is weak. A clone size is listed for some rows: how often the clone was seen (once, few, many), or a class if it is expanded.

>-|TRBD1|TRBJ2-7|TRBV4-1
CASSQGQGVNEQYF
TGCGCCAGCAGCCAAGGACAGGGGGTGAACGAGCAGTACTTC
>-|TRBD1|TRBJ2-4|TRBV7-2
CASSLRQGVAKNIQYF
TGTGCCAGCAGCTTACGACAGGGGGTGGCCAAAAACATTCAGTACTTC
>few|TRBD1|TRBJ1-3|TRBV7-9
CASSRTGGEQINYF
TGTGCCAGCAGCCGGACAGGGGGCGAGCAAATCAACTATTTT
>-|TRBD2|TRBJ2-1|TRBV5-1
CASSLRLAGVNEQFF
TGCGCCAGCAGCTTGAGACTAGCGGGGGTGAATGAGCAGTTCTTC
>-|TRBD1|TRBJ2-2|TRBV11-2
CASSLTITGGPGELFF
TGTGCCAGCAGCTTAACGATCACAGGGGGCCCCGGGGAGCTGTTTTTT
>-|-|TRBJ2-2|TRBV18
CASSPRDIARGGELFF
TGTGCCAGCTCACCCCGGGACATCGCCCGTGGTGGGGAGCTGTTTTTT
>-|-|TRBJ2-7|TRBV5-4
CASSLGIAGSYEQYF
TGTGCCAGCAGCTTGGGGATCGCAGGTTCCTACGAGCAGTACTTC
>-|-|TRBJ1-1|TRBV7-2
CASSSVLNTEAFF
TGTGCCAGCAGCTCCGTCTTGAACACTGAAGCTTTCTTT
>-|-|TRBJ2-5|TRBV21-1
CASSKVRLAGRETQYF
TGTGCCAGCAGCAAAGTGCGACTAGCCGGGCGGGAGACCCAGTACTTC
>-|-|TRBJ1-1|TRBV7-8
CASSREGEGTEAFF
TGTGCCAGCAGCCGAGAGGGAGAGGGAACTGAAGCTTTCTTT
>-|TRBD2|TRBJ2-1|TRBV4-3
CASSQVWGTSSNEQFF
TGCGCCAGCAGCCAAGTCTGGGGGACTAGCAGCAATGAGCAGTTCTTC
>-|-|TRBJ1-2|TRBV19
CASSMERANYGYTF
TGTGCCAGTAGTATGGAGCGGGCTAACTATGGCTACACCTTC
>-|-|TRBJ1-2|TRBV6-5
CASSYGGAGDYGYTF
TGTGCCAGCAGTTACGGCGGAGCGGGTGACTATGGCTACACCTTC
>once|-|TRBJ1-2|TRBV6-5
CASSYSGGGYTF
TGTGCCAGCAGTTACTCGGGGGGGGGCTACACCTTC
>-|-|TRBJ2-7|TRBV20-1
CSASSAGAPYEQYF
TGCAGTGCTAGTTCAGCAGGGGCGCCCTACGAGCAGTACTTC
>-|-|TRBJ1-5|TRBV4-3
CASSRGLDYSNQPQHF
TGCGCCAGCAGCCGCGGTTTGGACTATAGCAATCAGCCCCAGCATTTT
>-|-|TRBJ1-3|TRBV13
CASSLGRAEMGTIYF
TGTGCCAGCAGCTTAGGCAGGGCAGAAATGGGCACCATATATTTT
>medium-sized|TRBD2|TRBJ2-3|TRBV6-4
CASSDSSGGADTQYF
TGTGCCAGCAGTGACTCTAGCGGGGGGGCAGATACGCAGTATTTT
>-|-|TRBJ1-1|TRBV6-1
CASSDQPGDTEAFF
TGTGCCAGCAGTGATCAGCCAGGGGACACTGAAGCTTTCTTT
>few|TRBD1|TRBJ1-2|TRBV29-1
CSASWGDRDGYTF
TGCAGCGCTTCGTGGGGGGACAGGGACGGCTACACCTTC
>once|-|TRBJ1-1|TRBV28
CASRVREPSNALNTEAFF
TGTGCCAGCAGGGTCCGGGAACCCTCCAACGCCCTGAACACTGAAGCTTTCTTT
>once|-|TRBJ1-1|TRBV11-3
CASRETGLNTEAFF
TGTGCCAGCAGAGAAACAGGGTTGAACACTGAAGCTTTCTTT
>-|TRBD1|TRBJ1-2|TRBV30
CAWSRDRVSNSNYGYTF
TGTGCCTGGTCACGGGACAGGGTATCCAACTCCAACTATGGCTACACCTTC
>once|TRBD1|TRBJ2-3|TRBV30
CAWRGQGARLSTDTQYF
TGTGCCTGGAGAGGGCAGGGGGCACGACTTAGCACAGATACGCAGTATTTT
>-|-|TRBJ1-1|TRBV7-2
CASSTGPVLNTEAFF
TGTGCCAGCAGCACAGGCCCCGTCCTGAACACTGAAGCTTTCTTT
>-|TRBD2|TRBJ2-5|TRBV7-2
CASSSPGLAGAGETQYF
TGTGCCAGCAGCTCTCCGGGACTAGCGGGAGCCGGCGAGACCCAGTACTTC
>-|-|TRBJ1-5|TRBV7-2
CASSLDQGKKQPQHF
TGTGCCAGCAGCTTGGACCAGGGGAAGAAACAGCCCCAGCATTTT
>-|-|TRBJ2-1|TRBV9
CASSNSPGSYNEQFF
TGTGCCAGCAGCAACTCCCCTGGCTCCTACAATGAGCAGTTCTTC
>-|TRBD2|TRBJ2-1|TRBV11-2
CASSSLAGGNNEQFF
TGTGCCAGCAGCTCTTTAGCGGGGGGAAATAATGAGCAGTTCTTC
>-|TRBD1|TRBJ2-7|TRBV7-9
CASSFQGAYEQYF
TGTGCCAGCAGCTTCCAGGGGGCCTACGAGCAGTACTTC
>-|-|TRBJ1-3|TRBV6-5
CASSSDRGSGNTIYF
TGTGCCAGCAGTTCCGACCGAGGCTCTGGAAACACCATATATTTT
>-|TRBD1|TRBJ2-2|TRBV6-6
CASSPGTGALNTGELFF
TGTGCCAGCAGTCCCGGGACAGGGGCCTTGAACACCGGGGAGCTGTTTTTT
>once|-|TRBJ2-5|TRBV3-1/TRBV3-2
CASSQVRSGDCGGQETQYF
TGTGCCAGCAGCCAAGTAAGATCGGGGGACTGCGGAGGACAAGAGACCCAGTACTTC
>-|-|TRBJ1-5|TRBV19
CASSILWGGRGQPQHF
TGTGCCAGTAGTATATTGTGGGGGGGGAGAGGTCAGCCCCAGCATTTT